This T cell receptor beta chain was observed in a study of T cell changes during pregnancy in multiple sclerosis. Method: immunoSEQ multiplex PCR; TCRdb's copy keeps in-frame clones and lacks some. The sample records 25,000 to 35,000 clones, roughly 90% being singletons. V shed 7 bases and J 6 bases; nucleotides not matched to a gene: 11. CDR1 is MGHDK, CDR2 SYGVNS, per germline. This CDR3 comprises 14 residues. The rearrangement uses TRBV25-1 and TRBJ1-1; 7 positions match TRBD1. This TCR came from a female donor in good health, enrolled as a control in a pregnancy study. Sequencing was performed on CD4+ T cells from peripheral blood mononuclear cells, taken in the second trimester of pregnancy. The CDR3 bases are TGTGCCAGCACGCCGCGACAGGGAGGCGCTGAAGCTTTCTTT. Translating gives CASTPRQGGAEAFF.